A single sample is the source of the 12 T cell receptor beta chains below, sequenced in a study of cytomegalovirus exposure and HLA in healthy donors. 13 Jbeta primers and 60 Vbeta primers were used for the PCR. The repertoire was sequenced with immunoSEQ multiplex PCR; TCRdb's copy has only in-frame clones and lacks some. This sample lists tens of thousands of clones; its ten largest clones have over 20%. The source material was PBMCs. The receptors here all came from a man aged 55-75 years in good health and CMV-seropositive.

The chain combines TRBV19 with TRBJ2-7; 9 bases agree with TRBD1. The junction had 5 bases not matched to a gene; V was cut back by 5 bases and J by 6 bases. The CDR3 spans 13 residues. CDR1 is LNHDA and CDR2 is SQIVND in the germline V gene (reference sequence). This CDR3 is CASSWDRVTEQYF. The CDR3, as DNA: TGTGCCAGTAGTTGGGACAGGGTTACCGAGCAGTACTTC.

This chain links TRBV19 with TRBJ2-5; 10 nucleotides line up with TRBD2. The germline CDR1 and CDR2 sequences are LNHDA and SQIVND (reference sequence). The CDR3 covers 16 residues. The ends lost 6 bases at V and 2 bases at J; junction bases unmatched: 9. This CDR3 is CASSRGLAVFQETQYF. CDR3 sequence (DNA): TGTGCCAGTAGCCGCGGACTAGCGGTATTTCAAGAGACCCAGTACTTC. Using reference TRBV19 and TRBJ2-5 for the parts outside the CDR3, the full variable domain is DGGITQSPKYLFRKEGQNVTLSCEQNLNHDAMYWYRQDPGQGLRLIYYSQIVNDFQKGDIAEGYSVSREKKESFPLTVTSAQKNPTAFYLCASSRGLAVFQETQYFGPGTRLLVL.

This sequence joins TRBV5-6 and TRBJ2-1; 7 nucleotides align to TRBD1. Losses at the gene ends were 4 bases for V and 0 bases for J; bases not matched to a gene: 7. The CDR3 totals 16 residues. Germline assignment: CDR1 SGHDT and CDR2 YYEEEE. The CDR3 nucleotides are TGTGCCAGCAGCCTGGCTGGGGACAGCTCCTACAATGAGCAGTTCTTC. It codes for CASSLAGDSSYNEQFF.

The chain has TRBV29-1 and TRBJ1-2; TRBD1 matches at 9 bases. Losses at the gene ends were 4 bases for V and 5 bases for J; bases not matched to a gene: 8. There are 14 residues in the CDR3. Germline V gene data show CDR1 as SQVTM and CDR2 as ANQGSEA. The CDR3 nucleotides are TGCAGCGTTGGGAAACAGGGGGCAGGGTATGGCTACACCTTC. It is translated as CSVGKQGAGYGYTF.

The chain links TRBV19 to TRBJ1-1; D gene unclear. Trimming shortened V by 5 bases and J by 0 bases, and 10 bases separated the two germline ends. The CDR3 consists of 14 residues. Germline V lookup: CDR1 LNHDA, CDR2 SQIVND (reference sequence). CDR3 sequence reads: CASSARVMNTEAFF. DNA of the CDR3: TGTGCCAGTAGTGCGAGGGTCATGAACACTGAAGCTTTCTTT.

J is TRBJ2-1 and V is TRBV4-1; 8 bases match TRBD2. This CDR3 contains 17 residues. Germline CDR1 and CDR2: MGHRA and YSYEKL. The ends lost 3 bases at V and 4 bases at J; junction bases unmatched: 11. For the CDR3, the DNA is TGCGCCAGCAGCCAGGCCCTCGGGACTAGGAGATACAATGAGCAGTTCTTC. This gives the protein CASSQALGTRRYNEQFF.

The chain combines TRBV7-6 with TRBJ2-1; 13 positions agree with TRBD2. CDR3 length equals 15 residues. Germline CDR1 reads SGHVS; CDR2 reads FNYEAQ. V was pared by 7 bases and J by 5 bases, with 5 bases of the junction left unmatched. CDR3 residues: CASTLGTSGNNEQFF. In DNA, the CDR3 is TGTGCCAGCACTTTGGGGACTAGCGGGAACAATGAGCAGTTCTTC. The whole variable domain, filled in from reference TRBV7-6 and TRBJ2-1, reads GAGVSQSPRYKVTKRGQDVALRCDPISGHVSLYWYRQALGQGPEFLTYFNYEAQQDKSGLPNDRFSAERPEGSISTLTIQRTEQRDSAMYRCASTLGTSGNNEQFFGPGTRLTVL.

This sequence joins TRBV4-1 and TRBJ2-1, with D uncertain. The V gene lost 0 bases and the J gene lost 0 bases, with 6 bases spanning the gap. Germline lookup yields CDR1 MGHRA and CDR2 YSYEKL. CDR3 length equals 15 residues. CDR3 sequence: CASSQDPSSYNEQFF. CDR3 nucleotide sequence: TGCGCCAGCAGCCAAGATCCTAGCTCCTACAATGAGCAGTTCTTC.

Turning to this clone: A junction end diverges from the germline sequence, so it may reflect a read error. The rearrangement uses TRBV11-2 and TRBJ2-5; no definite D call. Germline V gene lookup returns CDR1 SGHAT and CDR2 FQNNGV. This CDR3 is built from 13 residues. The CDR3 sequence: CASSPPNQETQYF. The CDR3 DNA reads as TGCGCCAGCAGCCCCCCCAACCAAGAGACCCAGTACTTC. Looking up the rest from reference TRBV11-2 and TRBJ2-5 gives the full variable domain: EAGVAQSPRYKIIEKRQSVAFWCNPISGHATLYWYQQILGQGPKLLIQFQNNGVVDDSQLPKDRFSAERLKGVDSTLKIQPAKLEDSAVYLCASSPPNQETQYFGPGTRLLVL.

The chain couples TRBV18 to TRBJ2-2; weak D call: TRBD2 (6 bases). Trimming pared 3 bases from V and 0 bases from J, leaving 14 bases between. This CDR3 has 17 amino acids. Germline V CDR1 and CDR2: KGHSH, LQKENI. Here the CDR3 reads CASSPRRGRSNTGELFF. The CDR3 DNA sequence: TGTGCCAGCTCACCCAGGCGGGGCAGGTCGAACACCGGGGAGCTGTTTTTT. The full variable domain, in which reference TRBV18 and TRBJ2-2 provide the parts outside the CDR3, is NAGVMQNPRHLVRRRGQEARLRCSPMKGHSHVYWYRQLPEEGLKFMVYLQKENIIDESGMPKERFSAEFPKEGPSILRIQQVVRGDSAAYFCASSPRRGRSNTGELFFGEGSRLTVL.

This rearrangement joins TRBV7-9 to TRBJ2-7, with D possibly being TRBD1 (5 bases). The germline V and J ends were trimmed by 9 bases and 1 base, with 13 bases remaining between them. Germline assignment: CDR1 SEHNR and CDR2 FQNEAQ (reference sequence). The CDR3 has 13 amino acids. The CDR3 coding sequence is TGTGCCAGTCAAGACAGATTGTCCTACGAGCAGTACTTC. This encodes CASQDRLSYEQYF.

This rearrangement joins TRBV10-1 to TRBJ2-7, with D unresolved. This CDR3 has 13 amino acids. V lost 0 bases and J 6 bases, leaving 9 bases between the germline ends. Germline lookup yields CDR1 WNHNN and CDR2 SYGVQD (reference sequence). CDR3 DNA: TGCGCCAGCAGTGAGTCTAGCCGTTCCGAGCAGTACTTC. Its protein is CASSESSRSEQYF.